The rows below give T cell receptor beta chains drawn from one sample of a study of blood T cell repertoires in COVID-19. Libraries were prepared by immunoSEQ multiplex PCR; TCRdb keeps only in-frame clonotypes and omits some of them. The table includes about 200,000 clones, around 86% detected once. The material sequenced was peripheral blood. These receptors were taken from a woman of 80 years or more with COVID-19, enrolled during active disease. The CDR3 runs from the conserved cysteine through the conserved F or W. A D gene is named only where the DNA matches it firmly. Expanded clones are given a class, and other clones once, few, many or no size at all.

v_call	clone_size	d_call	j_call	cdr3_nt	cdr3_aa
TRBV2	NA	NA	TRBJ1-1	TGTGCCTCGAGGGGGGGGGCGTCTGAAGCTTTCTTT	CASRGGASEAFF
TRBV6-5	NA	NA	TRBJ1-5	TGTGCCAGCAGCCGAGGGGACTCCAATCAGCCCCAGCATTTT	CASSRGDSNQPQHF
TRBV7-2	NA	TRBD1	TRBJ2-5	TGTGCCAGCAGCCCGGGACAGCCACAAGAGACCCAGTACTTC	CASSPGQPQETQYF
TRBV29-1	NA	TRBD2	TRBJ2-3	TGCAGCGTTGCGACTAGCGGGGTTGCAGATACGCAGTATTTT	CSVATSGVADTQYF
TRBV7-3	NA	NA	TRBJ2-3	TGTGCCAGCAGCTTAGGGGCAGGGACAGATACGCAGTATTTT	CASSLGAGTDTQYF
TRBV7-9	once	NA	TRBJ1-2	TGTGCCAGCAGCTACATGGGACAAACCTATGGCTACACCTTC	CASSYMGQTYGYTF
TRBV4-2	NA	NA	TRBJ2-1	TGTGCCAGCAGTGGAGTTCGGGGGAATGAGCAGTTCTTC	CASSGVRGNEQFF
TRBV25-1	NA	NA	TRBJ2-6	TGTGCCAGCGGCTTCTACGGGGGATCGGGGGCCAACGTCCTGACTTTC	CASGFYGGSGANVLTF
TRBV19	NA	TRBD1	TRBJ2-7	TGTGCCAGTAGGTCCCAGGGACAGGGGTCTAGTGAGCAGTACTTC	CASRSQGQGSSEQYF
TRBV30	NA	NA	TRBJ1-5	TGTGCCTGGAGCGAGGGGGGGGGTTTCCGGCCCCAGCATTTT	CAWSEGGGFRPQHF
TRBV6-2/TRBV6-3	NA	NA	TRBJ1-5	TGTGCCAGCAGTTACCCGACCCGTCAGGGTCATCAGCCCCAGCATTTT	CASSYPTRQGHQPQHF
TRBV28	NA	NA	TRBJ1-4	TGTGCCAGCAGCTTCCCTGACGGGAATGAAAAACTGTTTTTT	CASSFPDGNEKLFF
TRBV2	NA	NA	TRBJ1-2	TGTGCCAGCAGTGAATTTGGGCCTCAAGGCTACACCTTC	CASSEFGPQGYTF
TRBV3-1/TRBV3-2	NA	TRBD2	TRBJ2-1	TGTGCCAGCAAAGTTGTAGCGGGAGCGAGTGAGCAGTTCTTC	CASKVVAGASEQFF
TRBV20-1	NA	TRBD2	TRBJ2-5	TGCAGTGCTAGTGAGGGGGCTAGCGGGATGAAGACCCAGTACTTC	CSASEGASGMKTQYF
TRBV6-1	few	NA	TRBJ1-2	TGTGCCAGCAGTGAACATAAGTCTAGTCTGTATGGCTACACCTTC	CASSEHKSSLYGYTF
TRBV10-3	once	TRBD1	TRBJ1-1	TGTGCCATCAGTGCAGGGACAGGGGTTGGAACTGAAGCTTTCTTT	CAISAGTGVGTEAFF
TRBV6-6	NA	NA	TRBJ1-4	TGTGCCACAAGAAGCGGTGAGGGTTTAAATGAAAAACTGTTTTTT	CATRSGEGLNEKLFF
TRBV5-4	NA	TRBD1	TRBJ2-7	TGTGCCAGCAGCTTGGACAGGGGGCACAGAGAGCAGTACTTC	CASSLDRGHREQYF
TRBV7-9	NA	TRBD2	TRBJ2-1	TGTGCCAGCAGCCCAAAGACTAGCGGGAGCAACAATGAGCAGTTCTTC	CASSPKTSGSNNEQFF
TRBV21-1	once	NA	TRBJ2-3	TGTGCCAGCAGCAAATCAGCGGGGGACTCGAGCACAGATACGCAGTATTTT	CASSKSAGDSSTDTQYF
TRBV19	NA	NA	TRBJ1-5	TGTGCCAGTAGTATGGGCAGAGGGATGCTCAATCAGCCCCAGCATTTT	CASSMGRGMLNQPQHF
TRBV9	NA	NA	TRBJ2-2	TGTGCCAGCAGCGTAGTAGCGGTCAACACCGGGGAGCTGTTTTTT	CASSVVAVNTGELFF
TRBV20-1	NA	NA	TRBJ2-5	TGCAGTGAAACCAGGGGAGAGACCCAGTACTTC	CSETRGETQYF
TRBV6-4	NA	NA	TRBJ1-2	TGTGCCAGCAGTGCCCCGGGGTATGGCTACACCTTC	CASSAPGYGYTF
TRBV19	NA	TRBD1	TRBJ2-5	TGTGCCAGTAGAGGCCGGGACAGGGGCCAAGAGACCCAGTACTTC	CASRGRDRGQETQYF
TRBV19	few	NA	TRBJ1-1	TGTGCCACCGGCGGCAGGGCGAGCACTGAAGCTTTCTTT	CATGGRASTEAFF
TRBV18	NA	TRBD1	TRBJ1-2	TGTGCCAGCTCACCACCGGACAGGGGCTACACCTTC	CASSPPDRGYTF
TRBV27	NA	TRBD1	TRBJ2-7	TGTGCCAGCAGTTCCTACAGGGGGCGAGAGCAGTACTTC	CASSSYRGREQYF
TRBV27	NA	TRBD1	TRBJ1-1	TGTGCCAGCAGTTGGGGGGTGACAGGGGGCGCGGTTACTGAAGCTTTCTTT	CASSWGVTGGAVTEAFF
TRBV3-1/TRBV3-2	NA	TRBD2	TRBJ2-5	TGTGCCAGCAGCCGACTAGCGGGTTTGCAAGAGACCCAGTACTTC	CASSRLAGLQETQYF
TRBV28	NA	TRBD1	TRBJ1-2	TGTGCCAGCAGTTTCCACAGGGGGCGCGGCTACACCTTC	CASSFHRGRGYTF
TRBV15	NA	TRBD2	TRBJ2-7	TGTGCCACCAGCAGAGATACTAGCGGGAGTACGTCATACTTC	CATSRDTSGSTSYF
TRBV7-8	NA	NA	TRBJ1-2	TGTGCCAGCAGCGCTCCAGGTCTGACTAACTATGGCTACACCTTC	CASSAPGLTNYGYTF